This T cell receptor (beta chain) was identified in a study of blood T cells in healthy people across ages (dated by TCRdb to 2014 to 2015). About the study as a whole: In model experiments, template switching captured roughly one uniquely barcoded TCR beta cDNA molecule for every two T cells. To avoid experimental bias, donors of different ages were randomly spread across the sequencing lanes. The donors were split into four age groups: young (average 16 years), middle-aged (39), aged (about 56) and long-lived (roughly 86). Using deep sequencing normalized with unique cDNA molecular identifiers, the study measured how TCR beta repertoire diversity changes with age. Using the same blood draw, the study looked at two additional independent replicas of 1 million unique cDNA reads for two donors, one aged 18 to 29 and the other aged 80 or older. Overall study results and their limits: Because the CMV infection status of the donors was unknown, age-related changes in expanded clonotypes may potentially have been confounded. Because profiling used bulk unsorted PBMCs, naive and antigen-experienced compartments could not be compared conclusively. The long-lived group showed more naive CD4+ T cells, fewer expanded clones and increased TCR diversity than the aged group, suggesting age selection. Total diversity estimates from one million sequenced T cells were considered lower bounds and underestimates. Observed TCR beta diversity per million T cells fell roughly linearly with age, and a significant reduction was already apparent by age roughly 40. The percentage of naive T cells measured by flow cytometry correlated strongly with observed TCR beta diversity.

The CDR3 runs 21 residues from the cysteine to the phenylalanine. Only CDR3 DNA is held: 63 bases, read in frame from base 1. CDR1 SGHAT and CDR2 FQNNGV are derived from the germline V gene. V gives up 8 bases and J gives up 3 bases, and the segment between their germline ends measures 36 bases. Systemically healthy Caucasian individuals from Russia, approximately 39 in total and aged about 6 to 90 years, were included as donors. Each donor gave 8 to 10 milliliters of peripheral blood, collected into EDTA-treated Vacutainer tubes. Ficoll-Paque density-gradient centrifugation was used to isolate PBMCs, with at least 6 million per sample. Trizol reagent was used to extract total RNA from PBMCs, with at least 6 micrograms per sample. For every donor, flow cytometry on a PBMC aliquot measured the percentage of naive CD45RAhigh/CD27high T cells. Library preparation employed 5' RACE. The data were produced on an Illumina HiSeq 2500. The second PCR ran for roughly 7 to 12 cycles and used a J-beta primer mix along with a sample-barcoded 5' primer. A unique molecular identifier was introduced onto each TCR beta cDNA molecule by a template-switch 5' adaptor carrying 12 random nucleotides. At least 3 million CDR3-containing paired-end reads were obtained from each sample. First-strand cDNA synthesis was performed from all RNA using the Mint cDNA synthesis kit, with priming by a TRBC-specific oligonucleotide. Following uracil-DNA glycosylase treatment, a first 18-cycle PCR with universal primers M1SS and BC2_uni_R was performed on all cDNA. On the authors' methods: Normalization of each sample was performed by random selection of 1 million high-quality reads, each carrying a distinct molecular identifier. Reads sharing molecular identifiers were discarded rather than binned into consensus sequences. MiTCR, run with a Q25 quality threshold and the strictest error-elimination algorithm, handled CDR3 identification, clonotype clustering and error correction. Lower-bound total TCR beta diversity was estimated with a nonparametric unseen species model using Euler transformation. TCRdb trimmed public reads at Q25 via fastp, called clones via MiXCR and kept in-frame beta chains. Each record represents a unique CDR3 protein, reported with the most common genes and DNA among its rows. What appears here as the V and J calls and clone size reflects TCRdb's work, not the paper's. In this sample the table shows 1.5 million to 2 million distinct CDR3 sequences, about 50% of which occur a single time. The ten top clones hold roughly 2.1% of the sample.

About this clonotype: Its antigen specificity is not known. No base quality information exists; no much larger clone differs at one position.

Recombination connected TRBV11-2 to TRBJ2-3, with TRBD2 perhaps the D gene, on 6 matching bases. The specimen was blood. The clonotype originates from a woman in her thirties or forties in good health. At the DNA level, the sequence is TGTGCCAGCGGACGAGGTGTTCCAGGGCGGGGAGGAGGAGTTTGGACAGATACGCAGTATTTT. The translation is CASGRGVPGRGGGVWTDTQYF.